This T cell receptor (beta chain) was sequenced during a study of blood T cell repertoires in COVID-19. The CDR3 is 15 residues long. V dropped 2 bases and J dropped 6 bases, with 17 bases sitting between them. Germline loops: CDR1 SGHAT, CDR2 FQNNGV. The data were produced by immunoSEQ multiplex PCR, yet TCRdb's version contains in-frame clones alone and is incomplete. This repertoire shows 120,000 or so clones, around 80% found once; its top ten account for around 4%. The source of this sequence is a woman older than 75 with acute or convalescent COVID-19. Sequencing input: peripheral blood. The chain carries TRBV11-2 and TRBJ2-7; D unresolved. In nucleotides, the CDR3 is TGTGCCAGCAGCTTAAGTCTCGGTGGTCTCGGCGAGCAGTACTTC. Amino acids: CASSLSLGGLGEQYF.